This T cell receptor (beta chain) originates from a study of CD8+ T cells in alopecia areata (dated by TCRdb to 2016 to 2018). Concerning the study at large: Treated patients were enrolled in an open-label pilot trial of oral tofacitinib at 5 to 10 mg twice daily for moderate-to-severe alopecia areata. Tofacitinib was given for 6 to 18 months, followed by 6 months of follow-up off drug to assess delayed response and recurrence. For the treated patients, the SALT score, which quantifies what percentage of scalp surface area is affected, served as the measure of disease severity. To study T cell clonal expansion in alopecia areata, the researchers applied high-throughput TCRbeta sequencing to both the C3H/HeJ mouse model and human patients. Scalp tissue and sorted CD4+ and CD8+ peripheral blood T cells from patchy and totalis/universalis alopecia areata patients and from healthy controls were covered by human TCRbeta sequencing. Biopsies were taken from tofacitinib-treated patients at baseline and again at 4 and 24 weeks into treatment, and several of those patients also had a later scalp biopsy. Scalp clonality was compared across normal scalp (n=4), patchy alopecia areata scalp (n=8), and alopecia totalis/universalis scalp (n=8). RNA was obtained with the PAXgene miRNA kit for fixed scalp, the miRNeasy kit for PBMCs, and the RNeasy kit for mouse skin. TCRbeta CDR3 regions were amplified by immunoSEQ multiplex PCR using 35 Vbeta forward and 13 Jbeta reverse primers.

In the paper's terms, the time point label means: around 26 weeks on oral tofacitinib. Sample treatment or condition, as interpreted from the label and publication: oral pan-JAK inhibitor, 5-10 mg twice daily. From alopecia areata patients, peripheral blood was collected along with lesional scalp punch biopsies. After PBMCs were isolated by density centrifugation and stained for CD3, CD4 and CD8, a FACSAria was used to sort CD4+ and CD8+ T cells. This clone was found a few times. It lacks a known antigen. Base qualities were left out, and no much larger clone turns up one base away. The junction shows trimming of 2 bases on V and 7 bases on J, and the gene matches do not reach 6 bases of it. As encoded in the germline V gene, CDR1 is LGHNT while CDR2 is FRNRAP. The CDR3 goes from the cysteine to the phenylalanine over 16 residues. The retained sequence is limited to the CDR3, 48 bases, with the frame set at the first base.

Summary of the overall study and its limitations: Lesional scalp, especially in alopecia totalis/universalis, showed higher clonality and more expanded CD8+ clones than normal scalp, suggesting antigenic drive. Scalp TCR repertoire analysis is complicated because resident alphabeta T cells in normal human skin are also sequenced, whereas mouse skin is dominated by gammadelta T cells. Because the treated cohort was small and had just a single nonresponder, larger studies are needed to establish links between baseline CD8+ expansion and response. TCR sequences shared between patients were less clear than in mice, possibly partly because of HLA diversity in the patient population. Many expanded lesional clones were found to persist in scalp and blood during tofacitinib treatment, and relapse after treatment cessation may be partly explained by this persistence. With tofacitinib, both scalp clonality and the number of expanded CD8+ clones among the top 100 scalp clones went down significantly.

The library relied on the immunoSEQ multiplex PCR assay. RNA was extracted from all samples and reverse transcribed into cDNA as template for TCR sequencing. SuperScript III was used for first-strand cDNA synthesis, primed with a 2:1 mix of oligo-dT and random hexamers. A synthetic immune receptor repertoire was used to assess amplification bias, and residual bias was removed computationally. The paper's processing steps were these. Raw reads were preprocessed to remove errors, and CDR3 was defined according to IMGT conventions as the region from the conserved cysteine to phenylalanine. Clonality was computed by normalizing Shannon entropy by log2 of the number of productive unique TCRs and subtracting the result from 1. CD4 or CD8 identity of scalp clones was inferred by cross-referencing scalp TCRbeta sequences with sorted blood CD4 and CD8 repertoires. TCRdb obtained this table from immuneACCESS and retained in-frame rearrangements with V and J assigned. These tables miss some clones; where compared with another copy, unresolved V genes account for less than half of the shortfall, and the remainder is unexplained. The V and J calls and clone size are taken from that table; D and trimming were inferred from the DNA. Here the sample has 150,000 to 200,000 clones; roughly 60% occur a single time. The ten largest account for approximately 1% of the sample.

The origin of this receptor is a human donor with alopecia areata. The chain is assembled from TRBV12-5 and TRBJ1-6, with 9 central nucleotides matching TRBD1. This sample comprised CD4+ T cells sorted from blood, obtained at week 24, from a patient treated with tofacitinib. The CDR3 protein: CASGLPSQGANSPLHF. The bases read TGTGCTAGTGGTTTGCCCTCACAGGGGGCGAATTCACCCCTCCACTTT.